The sequence of this T cell receptor beta chain was determined in a study of blood T cell repertoires in COVID-19. About the study: From the United States, Italy and Spain came samples of acute and convalescent COVID-19.

All enrollees were about 18 to 100 years old and from roughly 26 US areas. Cohort assignment relied on participant-reported clinical history. Sequencing used immunoSEQ multiplex PCR; TCRdb keeps in-frame clones, though not all of them. The profile shows over 200,000 clones, 80% to 90% of them singletons. The origin of this receptor is a woman between 25 and 40 years old who had been exposed to COVID-19. The sequencing sample was made of PBMCs or T cells enriched from blood (not recorded which).

CDR3 loop: CASNPRDSGTDTQYF. Written as DNA, the CDR3 is TGTGCCAGCAACCCTCGGGACAGCGGCACAGATACGCAGTATTTT. The gene calls are TRBV6-5 and TRBJ2-3; 7 bases fit TRBD1. Germline CDR1 and CDR2: MNHEY and SVGAGI. Germline trimming cut 7 bases from V and 1 base from J; bases unmatched to any gene: 8. CDR3 size: 15 residues.